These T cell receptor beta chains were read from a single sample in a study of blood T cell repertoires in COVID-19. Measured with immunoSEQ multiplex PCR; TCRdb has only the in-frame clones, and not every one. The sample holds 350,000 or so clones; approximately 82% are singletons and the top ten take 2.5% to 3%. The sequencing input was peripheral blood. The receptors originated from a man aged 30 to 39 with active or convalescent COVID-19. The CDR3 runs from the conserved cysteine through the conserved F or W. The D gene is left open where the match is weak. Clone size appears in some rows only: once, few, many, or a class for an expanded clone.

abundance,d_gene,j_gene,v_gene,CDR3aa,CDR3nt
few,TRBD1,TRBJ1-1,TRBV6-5,CASRGDRDYGEAFF,TGTGCCAGCAGGGGGGACAGGGATTATGGTGAAGCTTTCTTT
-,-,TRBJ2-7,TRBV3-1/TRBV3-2,CASSQNSHRFLPYEQYF,TGTGCCAGCAGCCAAAACTCACACAGGTTCCTCCCCTACGAGCAGTACTTC
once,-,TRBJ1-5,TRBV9,CASSVVGSRVNQPQHF,TGTGCCAGCAGCGTAGTAGGTAGCAGGGTCAATCAGCCCCAGCATTTT
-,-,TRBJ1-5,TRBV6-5,CASSPRAGFQPQHF,TGTGCCAGCAGCCCACGCGCGGGGTTTCAGCCCCAGCATTTT
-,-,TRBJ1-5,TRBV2,CASSGTFTGNQPQHF,TGTGCCAGCAGTGGGACATTTACAGGCAATCAGCCCCAGCATTTT
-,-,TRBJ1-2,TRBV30,CAWNRLRTGGENGYTF,TGTGCCTGGAACAGACTGAGGACCGGCGGGGAAAATGGCTACACCTTC
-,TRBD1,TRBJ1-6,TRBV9,CASSAGQGSDSPLHF,TGTGCCAGCAGCGCCGGACAGGGATCCGATTCACCCCTCCACTTT
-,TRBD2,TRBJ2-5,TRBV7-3,CASSPLTSGVETQYF,TGTGCCAGCAGCCCCTTGACTAGCGGGGTAGAGACCCAGTACTTC
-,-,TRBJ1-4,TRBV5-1,CASSLVAGGEKLFF,TGCGCCAGCAGCTTAGTGGCCGGGGGTGAAAAACTGTTTTTT
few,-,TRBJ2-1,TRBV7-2,CASSLAARTVRSYNEQFF,TGTGCCAGCAGCTTAGCTGCCCGGACAGTCCGCTCCTACAATGAGCAGTTCTTC
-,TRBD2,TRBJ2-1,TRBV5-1,CASSAVGGLSYNEQFF,TGCGCCAGCAGCGCGGTGGGAGGGCTCTCCTACAATGAGCAGTTCTTC
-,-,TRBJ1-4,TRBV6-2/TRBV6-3,CASSYSRQLATNEKLFF,TGTGCCAGCAGTTACTCGAGGCAGCTTGCAACTAATGAAAAACTGTTTTTT
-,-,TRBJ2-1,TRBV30,CAWINQQGRGEQFF,TGTGCCTGGATCAACCAGCAGGGTAGGGGTGAGCAGTTCTTC
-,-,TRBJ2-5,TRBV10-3,CAISESGRGERETQYF,TGTGCCATCAGTGAGTCAGGCAGGGGAGAACGAGAGACCCAGTACTTC
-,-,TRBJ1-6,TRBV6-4,CASRGEGLGSPLHF,TGTGCCAGCAGAGGGGAGGGGTTGGGTTCACCCCTCCACTTT
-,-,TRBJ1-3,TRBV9,CASSKGAGAGNTIYF,TGTGCCAGCAGCAAAGGGGCAGGGGCTGGAAACACCATATATTTT
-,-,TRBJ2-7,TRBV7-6,CASSPRRGPTYEQYF,TGTGCCAGCAGCCCCCGTAGAGGGCCGACTTACGAGCAGTACTTC
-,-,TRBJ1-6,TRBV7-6,CASSSGTTDNSPLHF,TGTGCCAGCAGCAGCGGGACGACAGATAATTCACCCCTCCACTTT
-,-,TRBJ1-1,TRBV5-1,CASSWGQLYMNTEAFF,TGCGCCAGCAGCTGGGGGCAGCTTTACATGAACACTGAAGCTTTCTTT
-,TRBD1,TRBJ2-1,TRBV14,CASSPGTGTFF,TGTGCCAGCAGTCCCGGGACAGGGACGTTCTTC
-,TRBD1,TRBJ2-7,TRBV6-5,CASSSEGASPYEQYF,TGTGCCAGCAGCTCCGAGGGGGCCTCTCCCTACGAGCAGTACTTC
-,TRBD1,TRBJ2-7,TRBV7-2,CASSKTAGQGYEQYF,TGTGCCAGCAGCAAAACTGCGGGACAGGGCTACGAGCAGTACTTC
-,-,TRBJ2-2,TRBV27,CASSLPRTGELFF,TGTGCCAGCAGTTTACCGAGGACCGGGGAGCTGTTTTTT
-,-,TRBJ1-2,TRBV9,CASSVGQGGGYTF,TGTGCCAGCAGCGTAGGGCAGGGAGGTGGCTACACCTTC
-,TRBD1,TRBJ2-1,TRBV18,CASSPPGQGPFF,TGTGCCAGCTCACCACCGGGACAGGGGCCCTTCTTC
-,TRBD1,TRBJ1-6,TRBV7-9,CASRRSTGGNSPLHF,TGTGCCAGCAGAAGATCCACAGGGGGAAATTCACCCCTCCACTTT
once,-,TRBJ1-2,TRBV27,CASSPRGNYGYTF,TGTGCCAGCAGTCCCAGGGGAAACTATGGCTACACCTTC
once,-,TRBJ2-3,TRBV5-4,CASSPGGEPTQYF,TGTGCCAGCAGCCCCGGGGGAGAACCTACGCAGTATTTT
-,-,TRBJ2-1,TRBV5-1,CASSFNQGLNEQFF,TGCGCCAGCAGCTTTAATCAGGGCCTCAATGAGCAGTTCTTC
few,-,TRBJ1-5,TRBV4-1,CASSQGSALSRHQPQHF,TGCGCCAGCAGCCAAGGCTCCGCTCTATCGCGGCATCAGCCCCAGCATTTT
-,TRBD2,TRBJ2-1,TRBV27,CASSLYPLGEGFYNEQFF,TGTGCCAGCAGTTTATACCCTCTGGGGGAGGGATTCTACAATGAGCAGTTCTTC
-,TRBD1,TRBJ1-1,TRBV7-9,CASSLPGGARTEAFF,TGTGCCAGCAGCCTCCCAGGGGGCGCGAGGACTGAAGCTTTCTTT
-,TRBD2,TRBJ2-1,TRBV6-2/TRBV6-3,CASSPGGGPDNEQFF,TGTGCCAGCAGCCCGGGGGGGGGCCCGGACAATGAGCAGTTCTTC
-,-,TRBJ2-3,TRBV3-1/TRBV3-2,CASSQGRVRDTQYF,TGTGCCAGCAGCCAGGGCAGGGTTAGAGATACGCAGTATTTT
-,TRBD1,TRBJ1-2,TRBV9,CASSVPGQGARGYTF,TGTGCCAGCAGCGTACCCGGACAGGGGGCACGAGGCTACACCTTC
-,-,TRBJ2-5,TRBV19,CASSIRPRGLETQYF,TGTGCCAGTAGTATCCGACCAAGGGGTTTGGAGACCCAGTACTTC
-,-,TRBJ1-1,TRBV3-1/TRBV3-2,CASSPYRAAMNTEAFF,TGTGCCAGCAGCCCCTACAGGGCGGCGATGAACACTGAAGCTTTCTTT
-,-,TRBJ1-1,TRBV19,CASRRGGNTEAFF,TGTGCCAGTCGACGGGGAGGGAACACTGAAGCTTTCTTT
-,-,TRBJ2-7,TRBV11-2,CASSSQEQDEQYF,TGTGCCAGCAGCTCCCAAGAACAAGACGAGCAGTACTTC
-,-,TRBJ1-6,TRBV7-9,CASSLDSLNSPLHF,TGTGCCAGCAGCTTGGACAGTCTGAATTCACCCCTCCACTTT
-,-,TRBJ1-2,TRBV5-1,CASSLSTASNYGYTF,TGCGCCAGCAGCTTGTCGACAGCTTCTAACTATGGCTACACCTTC
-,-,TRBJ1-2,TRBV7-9,CASSSLDGYTF,TGTGCCAGCAGCTCCCTAGACGGCTACACCTTC
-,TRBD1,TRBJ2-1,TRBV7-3,CASSPGQEVGEQFF,TGTGCCAGCAGCCCGGGACAGGAGGTGGGTGAGCAGTTCTTC
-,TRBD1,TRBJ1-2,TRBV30,CAWSVVGQGSGYTF,TGTGCCTGGAGTGTAGTCGGACAGGGGAGCGGCTACACCTTC
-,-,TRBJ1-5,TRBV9,CASSGWERPEPQHF,TGTGCCAGCAGCGGCTGGGAGCGACCCGAGCCCCAGCATTTT
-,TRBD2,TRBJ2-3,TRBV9,CASSATSGVSTDTQYF,TGTGCCAGCAGTGCGACTAGCGGGGTTAGCACAGATACGCAGTATTTT
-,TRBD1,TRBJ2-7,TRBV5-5,CASSRGQGLSYEQYF,TGTGCCAGCAGTAGAGGACAGGGCCTCTCCTACGAGCAGTACTTC
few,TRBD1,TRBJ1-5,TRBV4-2,CASSDGTGVWDSNQPQHF,TGTGCCAGCAGCGACGGGACAGGGGTTTGGGATAGCAATCAGCCCCAGCATTTT